This TCR beta chain was sequenced in a study of vaccination and CD4 T cells after COVID-19 (dated by TCRdb to the early 2020s). Some background on the complete study: In the convalescent cohort there were six males and four females, among whom were two Hispanic individuals, seven Caucasians, two Asians and one multiracial person. As controls, cultures received a CEFX viral epitope pool (the positive control), an HIV-1 Nef peptide pool (the negative control), or no peptide at all. Post-vaccine blood samples were taken a median of around 70 days after the second vaccine dose, with a range of roughly 14 to 241 days. In an earlier paper using these donors, memory CD4+ T cell crossreactivity between SARS-CoV-2 and common cold coronavirus spike proteins was assessed at the TCR clonotype level. Post-COVID blood samples from convalescent patients were collected a median of about 110 days after diagnosis, with a range of roughly 30 to 161 days. Culture stimuli were overlapping spike peptide pools from SARS-CoV-2 and from the common cold coronaviruses HCoV-NL63, HCoV-OC43 and HCoV-229E. Participants received two doses of either the Pfizer-BioNTech BNT162b2 vaccine (n=8) or the Moderna mRNA-1273 vaccine (n=2). The spike-specific CD4+ TCR repertoire was compared before and after mRNA vaccination in 10 to 11 COVID-19 convalescent patients and a handful of infection-naive healthy vaccine recipients.

V loses 6 bases at its end and J loses 4 bases; junction bases beyond the gene matches: 18. For CDR1 and CDR2, the germline V gene lists SQVTM and ANQGSEA. Inclusive of the bounding cysteine and phenylalanine, the CDR3 is 16 residues long. Left in the record is the CDR3 DNA by itself, 48 bases read in frame from the first base. This sample's treatment or condition label indicates: approximately 9-day PBMC culture with coronavirus spike peptide pools or control peptides (ViraFEST assay). CD4+ T cells from unexposed donors were collected before the COVID-19 pandemic (2011-2018). The ViraFEST assay, used in the study, expanded antigen-specific T cells with peptide pools and then identified the expanded clonotypes through TCR sequencing. Each well held about 1.8 million PBMCs cultured with about 9.8 ug/ml peptide pools in IMDM containing roughly 5% human AB serum and around 9 IU/ml IL-2. On days 3 and 7, half of the culture medium was replaced with fresh IL-2-containing medium. CD4+ T cells were isolated after 10 days of culture through negative selection using the EasySep CD4+ T cell isolation kit. As cell number allowed, CD4+ T cells from unexposed donors were tested for reactivity to SARS-CoV-2 S and N and to four common cold coronavirus spike pools. Ficoll-Paque Plus gradient centrifugation was used to isolate PBMCs from whole blood, and the isolated PBMCs were then either used fresh or cryopreserved at -140C. Culture conditions were generally each tested in triplicate wells. Leukapheresis product for the unexposed donors was bought commercially.

Receptor libraries were prepared by PCR. TCR sequencing of DNA from cultured CD4+ T cells used the Oncomine TCR Beta short-read assay at the Johns Hopkins FTIC core. Genomic DNA was extracted from the cultured CD4+ T cells with the QIAamp micro DNA kit. The Oncomine TCR Beta libraries from cultured CD4+ T cells were pooled using unique dual indexes and then sequenced on an Illumina iSeq 100. In the original analysis: Non-productive sequences were removed, and CDR3s that did not start with C, did not end with F or W, or were shorter than 7 amino acids were discarded. Antigen-specific clonotypes were identified using the MANAFEST web application through comparison of peptide-stimulated wells with reference and other culture wells. Positive clones required FDR below 0.05, an odds ratio above 5, and productive frequency above 0.1% in at least two of three replicate wells. Clonotypes that were significantly expanded in both SARS-CoV-2 spike wells and at least one common cold coronavirus spike condition were defined as cross-reactive. Similarity between CDR3 sequences was evaluated in R version 3.6.1 using Levenshtein distances (stringdist) and unrooted phylogenetic trees (ape). TCRdb took the public reads, trimmed them with fastp at Q25, ran MiXCR for clone calling and kept in-frame beta chains. Each CDR3 protein appears once, grouped with its most common genes and DNA. It is TCRdb's table, rather than the study itself, that gives the V and J calls and clone size. The sample table lists around 5,600 distinct CDR3 sequences, 62% of them with a count of one. In total, the top ten clones hold around 50% of the sample.

Remarks on this clonotype: Its antigen remains unidentified. The record has no base qualities; no much larger clone is one base away.

General conclusions and limits of the study: Of the vaccine-specific clones found in convalescent patients, nearly all (304 of 307) were mono-reactive for SARS-CoV-2 spike instead of being cross-reactive with common cold coronaviruses. The number of convalescent patients in the study was relatively small, and the study did not examine early timepoints following natural infection. In convalescent patients, a median roughly 87% of post-vaccine SARS-CoV-2-reactive clones were detected only after vaccination, suggesting vaccine-specific priming. Although the median number of SARS-CoV-2-reactive clonotypes went up from 20 to 25 after infection to some 37 after vaccination, the increase was not significant.

The sample consisted of CD4+ T cells from blood, cultured in vitro. This TCR was recovered from a human donor in good health. This sequence uses TRBV29-1 and TRBJ2-7; 7 middle bases align to TRBD1. The CDR3 here reads CSVAGTEQSWRYEQYF. The DNA is as follows: TGCAGCGTGGCCGGGACAGAACAATCCTGGAGGTACGAGCAGTACTTC.